The entry that follows covers one T cell receptor beta chain sequence. Among the 110 or so subjects of the validation cohort, separate from the roughly 730-subject first cohort, were the donors. TCRdb keeps only in-frame clones here, not all; method: immunoSEQ multiplex PCR. In the table there are about 74,000 clones, approximately 95% of which are singletons. Unmatched junction bases numbered 7, after V lost 1 base and J lost 4 bases. Germline V gives CDR1 LNHDA, CDR2 SQIVND (reference sequence). The CDR3 spans 17 residues. The entry originates in a study of cytomegalovirus exposure and HLA in healthy donors.

The TCR sequence derives from a man between 18 and 35 years old in good health and CMV-seropositive. The chain couples TRBV19 to TRBJ1-5; TRBD1 agrees at 10 bases. Sequencing was done on a sample of PBMCs. The CDR3 nucleotides read TGTGCCAGTAGTATAGTCCCGGGACAGGGGAAGAATCAGCCCCAGCATTTT. Protein product: CASSIVPGQGKNQPQHF.